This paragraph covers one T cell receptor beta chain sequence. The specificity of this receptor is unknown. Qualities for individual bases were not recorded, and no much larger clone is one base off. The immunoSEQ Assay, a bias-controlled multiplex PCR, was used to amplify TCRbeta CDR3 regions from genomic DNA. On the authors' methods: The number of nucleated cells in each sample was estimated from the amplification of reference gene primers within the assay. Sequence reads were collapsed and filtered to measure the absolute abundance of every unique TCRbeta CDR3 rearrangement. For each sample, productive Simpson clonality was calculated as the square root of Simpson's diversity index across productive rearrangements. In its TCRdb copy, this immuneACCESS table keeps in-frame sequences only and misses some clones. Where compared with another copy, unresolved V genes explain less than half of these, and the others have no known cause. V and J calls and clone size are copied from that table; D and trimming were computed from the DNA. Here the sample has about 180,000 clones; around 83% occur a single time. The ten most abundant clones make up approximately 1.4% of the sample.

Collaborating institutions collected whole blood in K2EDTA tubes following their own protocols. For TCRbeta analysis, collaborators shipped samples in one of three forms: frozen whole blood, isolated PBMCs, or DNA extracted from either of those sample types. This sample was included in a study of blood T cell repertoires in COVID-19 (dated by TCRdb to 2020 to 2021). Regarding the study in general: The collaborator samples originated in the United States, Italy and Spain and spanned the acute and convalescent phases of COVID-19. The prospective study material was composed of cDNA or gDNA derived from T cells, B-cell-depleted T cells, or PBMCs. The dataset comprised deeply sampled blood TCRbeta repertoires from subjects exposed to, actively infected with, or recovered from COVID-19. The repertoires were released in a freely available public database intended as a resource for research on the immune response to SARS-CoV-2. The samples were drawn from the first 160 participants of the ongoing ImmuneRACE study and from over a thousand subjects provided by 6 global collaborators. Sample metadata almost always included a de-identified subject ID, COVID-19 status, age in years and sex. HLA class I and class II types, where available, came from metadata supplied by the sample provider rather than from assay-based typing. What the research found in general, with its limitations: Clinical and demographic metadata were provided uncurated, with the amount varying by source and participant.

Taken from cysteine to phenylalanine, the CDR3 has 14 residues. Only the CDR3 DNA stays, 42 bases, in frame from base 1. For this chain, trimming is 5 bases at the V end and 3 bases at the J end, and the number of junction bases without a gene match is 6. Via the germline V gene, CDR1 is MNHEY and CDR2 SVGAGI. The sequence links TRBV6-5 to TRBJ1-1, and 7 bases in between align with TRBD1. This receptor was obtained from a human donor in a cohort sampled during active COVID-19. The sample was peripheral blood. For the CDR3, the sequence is CASSLGTADTEAFF. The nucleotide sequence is TGTGCCAGCAGTCTCGGGACAGCCGACACTGAAGCTTTCTTT.